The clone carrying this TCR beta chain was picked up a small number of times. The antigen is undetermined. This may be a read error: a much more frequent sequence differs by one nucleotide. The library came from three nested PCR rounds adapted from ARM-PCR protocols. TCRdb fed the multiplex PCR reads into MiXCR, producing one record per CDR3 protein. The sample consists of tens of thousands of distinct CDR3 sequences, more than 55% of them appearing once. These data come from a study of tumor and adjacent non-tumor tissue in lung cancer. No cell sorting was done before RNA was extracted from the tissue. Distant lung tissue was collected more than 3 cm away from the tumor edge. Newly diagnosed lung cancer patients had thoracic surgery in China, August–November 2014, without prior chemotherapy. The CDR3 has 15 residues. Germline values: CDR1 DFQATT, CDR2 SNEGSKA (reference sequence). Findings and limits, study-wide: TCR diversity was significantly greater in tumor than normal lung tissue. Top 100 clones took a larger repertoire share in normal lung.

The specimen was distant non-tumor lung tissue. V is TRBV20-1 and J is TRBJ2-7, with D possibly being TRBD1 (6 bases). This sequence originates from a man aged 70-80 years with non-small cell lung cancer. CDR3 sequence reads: CSARDTRDMRYEEYF. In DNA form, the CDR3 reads TGCAGTGCTAGAGATACCCGGGACATGAGGTACGAGGAGTACTTC.